Each of the 8 T cell receptor beta chains below was sequenced from the same sample in a study of brain T cells in children with intractable seizures. Profiling relied on immunoSEQ multiplex PCR, and the TCRdb table lists in-frame clones only, not all of them. The profile shows about 64,000 clones, approximately 95% of them singletons. The material sequenced was peripheral blood, taken at surgery. Receptor source: a boy in the first two years of life with focal cortical dysplasia and intractable seizures.

This clone was found once. V is TRBV20-1 and J is TRBJ2-3; no clear D. Trimming removed 0 bases from V and 6 bases from J, with 4 bases in between. Germline values: CDR1 DFQATT, CDR2 SNEGSKA (reference sequence). The CDR3 has 11 residues. The CDR3: CSARESDTQYF. CDR3 bases: TGCAGTGCTAGAGAATCGGATACGCAGTATTTT.

CDR3: CASSLSQLAGALYEQYF. As DNA, the CDR3 is TGTGCCAGCAGTTTATCCCAATTAGCGGGAGCCCTTTACGAGCAGTACTTC. V and J are TRBV28 and TRBJ2-7, with 9 bases fitting TRBD2. Trimming at V came to 1 base and at J to 4 bases, leaving 11 bases not matched to a gene. This CDR3 region has 17 residues. Germline assignment: CDR1 MDHEN and CDR2 SYDVKM.

The J gene is TRBJ1-2, the V gene TRBV5-8, with a tentative D call TRBD1 (6 bases). V was shortened by 4 bases and J by 9 bases, with 16 bases between the two germline ends. Germline V CDR1 and CDR2: SGHTS, YDEGEE. The CDR3 totals 13 residues. CDR3 bases: TGTGCCAGCAGCCCGACAGGAAGGGGAAGCTACACCTTC. Protein product: CASSPTGRGSYTF.

This clone was counted a single time. V gene TRBV28 combines with J gene TRBJ2-3; TRBD2 matches 9 bases. The germline CDR1 and CDR2 sequences are MDHEN and SYDVKM. This CDR3 contains 15 residues. Trimming removed 3 bases from V and 0 bases from J; junction bases left unmatched: 1. CDR3 residues: CASSFTSGSTDTQYF. Written as DNA, the CDR3 is TGTGCCAGCAGTTTTACTAGCGGGAGCACAGATACGCAGTATTTT.

V is TRBV15 and J is TRBJ2-5; TRBD2 matches at 15 bases. CDR1 and CDR2 (germline): LNHNV, YYDKDF (reference sequence). V dropped 1 base and J dropped 6; count of bases not matched to a gene: 6. The CDR3 covers 17 residues. In DNA, the CDR3 is TGTGCCACCAGCAGAGGAAGGACTAGCGGGGGGGCCCAGACCCAGTACTTC. Its protein is CATSRGRTSGGAQTQYF.

The chain has TRBV11-2 and TRBJ1-6; weak D call: TRBD1 (5 bases). Germline CDR1 reads SGHAT; CDR2 reads FQNNGV. This CDR3 contains 16 residues. V was pared by 0 bases and J by 4 bases, with 10 bases between. CDR3 sequence (DNA): TGTGCCAGCAGCTTAGAAGGGGACGAATATAATTCACCCCTCCACTTT. Translation: CASSLEGDEYNSPLHF. Complete variable domain (other parts from reference TRBV11-2 and TRBJ1-6): EAGVAQSPRYKIIEKRQSVAFWCNPISGHATLYWYQQILGQGPKLLIQFQNNGVVDDSQLPKDRFSAERLKGVDSTLKIQPAKLEDSAVYLCASSLEGDEYNSPLHFGNGTRLTVT.

The chain joins TRBV11-1 to TRBJ2-2; the D gene is possibly TRBD2 (6 bases). The CDR3 contains 15 residues. Germline V CDR1 and CDR2: SGHAT, FQDESV (reference sequence). The germline V and J ends were trimmed by 4 bases and 7 bases, with 16 bases remaining between them. CDR3 protein: CASSSIIWGVGELFF. CDR3 sequence (DNA): TGTGCCAGCAGCTCCATAATCTGGGGGGTCGGGGAGCTGTTTTTT.

The CDR3 nucleotides are TGTGCCAGCAGTTTAGATTACTCCTACAATGAGCAGTTCTTC. It specifies CASSLDYSYNEQFF. This sequence joins TRBV28 and TRBJ2-1; D is unclear. Germline loops: CDR1 MDHEN, CDR2 SYDVKM. Trimming shortened V by 2 bases and J by 0 bases, and 5 bases separated the two germline ends. This CDR3 region has 14 residues.